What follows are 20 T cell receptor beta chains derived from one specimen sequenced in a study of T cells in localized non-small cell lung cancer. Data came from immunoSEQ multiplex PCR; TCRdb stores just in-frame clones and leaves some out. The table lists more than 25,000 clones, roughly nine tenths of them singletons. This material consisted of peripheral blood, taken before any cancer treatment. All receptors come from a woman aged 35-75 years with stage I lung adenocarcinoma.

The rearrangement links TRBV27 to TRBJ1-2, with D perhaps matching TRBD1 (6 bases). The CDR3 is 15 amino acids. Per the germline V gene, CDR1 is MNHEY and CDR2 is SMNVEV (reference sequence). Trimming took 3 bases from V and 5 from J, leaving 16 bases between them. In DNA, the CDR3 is TGTGCCAGCAGTTTTTCAGGGGCCGGGTCATATGGCTACACCTTC. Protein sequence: CASSFSGAGSYGYTF.

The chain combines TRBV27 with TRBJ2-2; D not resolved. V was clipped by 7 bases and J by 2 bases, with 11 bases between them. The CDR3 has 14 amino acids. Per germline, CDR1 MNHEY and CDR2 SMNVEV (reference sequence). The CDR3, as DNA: TGTGCCAGCACCCCGGGTCTTAACACCGGGGAGCTGTTTTTT. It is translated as CASTPGLNTGELFF.

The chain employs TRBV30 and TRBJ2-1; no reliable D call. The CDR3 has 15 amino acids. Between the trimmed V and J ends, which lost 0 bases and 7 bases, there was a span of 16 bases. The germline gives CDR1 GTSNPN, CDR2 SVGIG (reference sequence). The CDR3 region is CAWSVRPPRWNEQFF. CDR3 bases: TGTGCCTGGAGTGTACGTCCCCCCCGGTGGAATGAGCAGTTCTTC.

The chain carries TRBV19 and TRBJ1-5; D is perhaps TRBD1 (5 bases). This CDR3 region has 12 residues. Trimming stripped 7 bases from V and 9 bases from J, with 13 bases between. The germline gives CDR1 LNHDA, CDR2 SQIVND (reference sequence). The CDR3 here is CASTSKGPPQHF. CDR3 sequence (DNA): TGTGCCAGTACCTCTAAGGGGCCGCCCCAGCATTTT.

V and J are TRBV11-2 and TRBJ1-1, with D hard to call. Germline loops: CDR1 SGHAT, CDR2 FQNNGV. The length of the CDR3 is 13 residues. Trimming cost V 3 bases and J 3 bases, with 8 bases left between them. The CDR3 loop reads CASSFVTYTEAFF. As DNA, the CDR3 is TGTGCCAGCAGCTTCGTGACTTACACTGAAGCTTTCTTT.

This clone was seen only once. CDR3 loop: CASSSGGTRTGELFF. CDR3 DNA: TGTGCCAGCAGCTCAGGGGGCACGAGAACCGGGGAGCTGTTTTTT. The chain carries TRBV11-3 and TRBJ2-2; 8 bases fit TRBD1. Germline CDR1 and CDR2: SGHNT and YENEEA. The V gene end was trimmed by 4 bases and the J gene end by 5 bases; junction bases not matched to a gene: 6. The CDR3 loop spans 15 amino acids.

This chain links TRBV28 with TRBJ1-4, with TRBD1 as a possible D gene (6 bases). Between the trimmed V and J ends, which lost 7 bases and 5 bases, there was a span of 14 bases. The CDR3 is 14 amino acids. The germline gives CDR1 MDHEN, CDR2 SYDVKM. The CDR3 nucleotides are TGTGCCAGCAATCGGGGGCAGGGAAATGAAAAACTGTTTTTT. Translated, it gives CASNRGQGNEKLFF.

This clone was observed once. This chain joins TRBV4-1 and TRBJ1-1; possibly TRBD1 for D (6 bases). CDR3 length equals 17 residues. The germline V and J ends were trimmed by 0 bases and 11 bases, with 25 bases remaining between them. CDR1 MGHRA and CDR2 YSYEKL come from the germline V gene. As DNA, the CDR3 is TGCGCCAGCAGCCAAGATCGGGGAGGTACAGGGTCCACTGGGGCTTTCTTT. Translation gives CASSQDRGGTGSTGAFF.

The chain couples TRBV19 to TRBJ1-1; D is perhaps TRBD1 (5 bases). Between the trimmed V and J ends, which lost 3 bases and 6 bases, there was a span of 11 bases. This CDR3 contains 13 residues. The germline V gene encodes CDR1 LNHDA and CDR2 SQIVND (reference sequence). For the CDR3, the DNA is TGTGCCAGTAGTATTCAGGGCCCGGCTGAAGCTTTCTTT. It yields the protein CASSIQGPAEAFF.

The CDR3 region is CAWRTSGGIQYF. Written as DNA, the CDR3 is TGTGCCTGGAGGACTAGCGGGGGTATCCAGTACTTC. The chain recombines TRBV30 with TRBJ2-7, with 12 positions matching TRBD2. CDR1 and CDR2 (germline): GTSNPN, SVGIG (reference sequence). V gave up 3 bases and J gave up 10 bases; unmatched junction bases: 4. CDR3 length: 12 residues.

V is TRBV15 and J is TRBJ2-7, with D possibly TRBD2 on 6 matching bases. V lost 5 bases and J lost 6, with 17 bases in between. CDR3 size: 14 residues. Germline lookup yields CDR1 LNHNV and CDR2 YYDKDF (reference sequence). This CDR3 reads CATSFRLVRGEQYF. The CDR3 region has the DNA TGTGCCACCAGCTTCAGACTAGTTCGGGGCGAGCAGTACTTC. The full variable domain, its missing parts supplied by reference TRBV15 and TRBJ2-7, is DAMVIQNPRYQVTQFGKPVTLSCSQTLNHNVMYWYQQKSSQAPKLLFHYYDKDFNNEADTPDNFQSRRPNTSFCFLDIRSPGLGDTAMYLCATSFRLVRGEQYFGPGTRLTVT.

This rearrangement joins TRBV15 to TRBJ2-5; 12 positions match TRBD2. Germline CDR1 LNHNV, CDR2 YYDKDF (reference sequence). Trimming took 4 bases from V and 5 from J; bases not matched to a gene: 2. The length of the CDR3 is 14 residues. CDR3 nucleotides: TGTGCCACCAGCACTAGCGGGAGGGCGGAGACCCAGTACTTC. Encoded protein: CATSTSGRAETQYF.

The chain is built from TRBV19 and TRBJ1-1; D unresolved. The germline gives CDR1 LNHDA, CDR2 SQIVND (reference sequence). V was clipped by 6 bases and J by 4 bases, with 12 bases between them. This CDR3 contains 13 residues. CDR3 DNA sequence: TGTGCCAGTAGCCCGGGTCGGAGCACTGAAGCTTTCTTT. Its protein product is CASSPGRSTEAFF.

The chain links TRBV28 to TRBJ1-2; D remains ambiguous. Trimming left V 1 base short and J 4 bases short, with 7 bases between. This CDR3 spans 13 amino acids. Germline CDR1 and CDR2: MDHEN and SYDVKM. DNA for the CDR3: TGTGCCAGCAGTTTATCCGGCGTCTATGGCTACACCTTC. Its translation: CASSLSGVYGYTF.

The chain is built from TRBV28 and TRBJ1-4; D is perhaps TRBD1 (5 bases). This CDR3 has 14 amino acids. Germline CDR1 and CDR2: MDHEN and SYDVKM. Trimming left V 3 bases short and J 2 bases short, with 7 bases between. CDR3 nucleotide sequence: TGTGCCAGCAGTTTCAGGGTTACTAATGAAAAACTGTTTTTT. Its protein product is CASSFRVTNEKLFF.

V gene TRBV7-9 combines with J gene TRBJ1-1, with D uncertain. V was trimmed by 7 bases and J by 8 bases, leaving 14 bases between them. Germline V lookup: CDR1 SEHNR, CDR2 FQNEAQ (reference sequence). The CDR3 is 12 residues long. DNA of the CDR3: TGTGCCAGCACCCCACAGAGAACCGAAGCTTTCTTT. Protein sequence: CASTPQRTEAFF.

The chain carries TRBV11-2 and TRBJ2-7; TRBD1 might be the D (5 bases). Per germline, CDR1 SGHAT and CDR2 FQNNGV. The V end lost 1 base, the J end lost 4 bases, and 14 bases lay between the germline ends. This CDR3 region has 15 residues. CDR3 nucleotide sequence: TGTGCCAGCAGCTTAGGGAGTGACAGTTGGTACGAGCAGTACTTC. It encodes CASSLGSDSWYEQYF.

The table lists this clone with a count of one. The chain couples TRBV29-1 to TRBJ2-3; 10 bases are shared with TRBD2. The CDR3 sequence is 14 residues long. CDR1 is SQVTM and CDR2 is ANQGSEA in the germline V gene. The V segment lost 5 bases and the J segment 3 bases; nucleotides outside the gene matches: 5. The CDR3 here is CSVSGRAGTDTQYF. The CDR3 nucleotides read TGCAGCGTTAGCGGGAGGGCGGGAACAGATACGCAGTATTTT.

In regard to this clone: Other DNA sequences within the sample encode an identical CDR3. The CDR3 loop reads CASSLDGGYEQYF. The CDR3 nucleotides are TGTGCCAGCAGCTTAGATGGGGGGTACGAGCAGTACTTC. The chain links TRBV11-2 to TRBJ2-7; maybe TRBD2 (6 bases). The CDR3 covers 13 residues. CDR1 SGHAT and CDR2 FQNNGV come from the germline V gene. V lost 0 bases and J 4 bases, leaving 7 bases between the germline ends.

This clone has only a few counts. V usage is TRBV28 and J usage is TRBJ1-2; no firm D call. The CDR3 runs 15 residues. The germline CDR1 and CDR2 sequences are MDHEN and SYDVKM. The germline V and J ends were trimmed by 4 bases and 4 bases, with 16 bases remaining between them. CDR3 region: CASSSPSPGSYGYTF. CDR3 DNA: TGTGCCAGCAGTTCCCCGAGCCCGGGAAGCTATGGCTACACCTTC.